These 25 T cell receptor beta chains were sequenced from one sample in a study of blood T cell repertoires in COVID-19. Data came from immunoSEQ multiplex PCR; TCRdb stores just in-frame clones and leaves some out. The repertoire holds around 300,000 clones, 70% to 90% seen once, with more than 9.5% in the top ten. Sequencing input: peripheral blood. Source of these receptors: a woman aged 70 to 79 with acute or convalescent COVID-19.

V is TRBV10-3 and J is TRBJ2-7; possibly TRBD2 for D (5 bases). V shed 10 bases and J shed 0 bases, with 7 bases lying between them. The CDR3 length is 11 residues. Germline V gene data show CDR1 as ENHRY and CDR2 as SYGVKD. Here the CDR3 DNA reads TGTGCCACCGGGAACTCCTACGAGCAGTACTTC. As protein: CATGNSYEQYF.

The CDR3 protein is CASSSGTLQETQYF. DNA for the CDR3: TGTGCCAGCAGCTCCGGGACACTCCAAGAGACCCAGTACTTC. The genes are TRBV9 and TRBJ2-5; D is possibly TRBD1 (6 bases). Per the germline V gene, CDR1 is SGDLS and CDR2 is YYNGEE. The CDR3 is 14 residues long. Trimming removed 4 bases from V and 1 base from J, with 11 bases in between. Complete variable domain (other parts from reference TRBV9 and TRBJ2-5): DSGVTQTPKHLITATGQRVTLRCSPRSGDLSVYWYQQSLDQGLQFLIQYYNGEERAKGNILERFSAQQFPDLHSELNLSSLELGDSALYFCASSSGTLQETQYFGPGTRLLVL.

The genes are TRBV19 and TRBJ2-4, with 10 nucleotides matching TRBD1. The germline CDR1 and CDR2 sequences are LNHDA and SQIVND (reference sequence). With V trimmed by 5 bases and J by 3 bases, 4 bases remained unmatched. The CDR3 covers 15 residues. In nucleotides, the CDR3 is TGTGCCAGTAGTGACGGACAGGGGGGCAAAAACATTCAGTACTTC. Translation: CASSDGQGGKNIQYF.

The chain uses TRBV20-1 and TRBJ2-1; TRBD2 matches 11 bases. After removal of 3 bases from V and 4 bases from J, the junction contained 2 bases not matched to a gene. CDR3 length equals 14 residues. The germline gives CDR1 DFQATT, CDR2 SNEGSKA (reference sequence). The CDR3 protein is CSASGTSGYNEQFF. For the CDR3, the DNA is TGCAGTGCTAGTGGGACTAGCGGTTACAATGAGCAGTTCTTC.

This clone was seen just once. The chain recombines TRBV12-3 or TRBV12-4 with TRBJ1-2, with D tentatively TRBD1 (6 bases). V lost 7 bases, J lost 4 bases, and 13 bases lay in between. The CDR3 totals 13 residues. The CDR3 coding sequence is TGTGCCAGCAACGAGCAGGGGCTCTATGGCTACACCTTC. Its translation is CASNEQGLYGYTF.

The rearrangement uses TRBV15 and TRBJ2-3, with D maybe TRBD2 (6 bases). Germline V gene data show CDR1 as LNHNV and CDR2 as YYDKDF (reference sequence). The V end lost 1 base, the J end lost 9 bases, and 11 bases lay between the germline ends. The length of the CDR3 is 13 residues. The CDR3 region has the DNA TGTGCCACCAGCAGAGGAGGAGGGGTGACGCAGTATTTT. It specifies CATSRGGGVTQYF.

This clone appeared a few times. The chain links TRBV30 to TRBJ1-3; the match to TRBD1 covers 8 bases. The ends lost 6 bases at V and 3 bases at J; junction bases unmatched: 4. CDR3 length: 13 residues. The germline V gene encodes CDR1 GTSNPN and CDR2 SVGIG (reference sequence). CDR3 protein: CACQGAYGNTIYF. The DNA for the CDR3 is TGTGCCTGTCAGGGGGCATATGGAAACACCATATATTTT.

The chain couples TRBV6-1 to TRBJ2-5; tentatively, D is TRBD1 (5 bases). The CDR3 totals 15 residues. V gave up 3 bases and J gave up 5 bases, with 16 bases separating them. Looked up from germline, CDR1 is MNHNS and CDR2 is SASEGT. The CDR3, as DNA: TGTGCCAGCAGTGACGGGTTGGGGCAGGTGGAGACCCAGTACTTC. Translating gives CASSDGLGQVETQYF.

This clone was picked up one time. This sequence joins TRBV4-1 and TRBJ1-5; weak D call: TRBD1 (5 bases). The V gene's germline CDR1 is MGHRA and CDR2 YSYEKL. V was shortened by 1 base and J by 1 base, with 11 bases between the two germline ends. CDR3 length: 16 residues. The CDR3 sequence: CASSQVSGGSNQPQHF. The CDR3 DNA follows: TGCGCCAGCAGCCAAGTTTCGGGGGGGAGCAATCAGCCCCAGCATTTT.

The chain carries TRBV10-2 and TRBJ2-2; the match to TRBD1 covers 9 bases. After removal of 3 bases from V and 3 bases from J, the junction contained 5 bases not matched to a gene. Germline CDR1 and CDR2: WSHSY and SAAADI. The CDR3 extends over 16 amino acids. The chain's CDR3 is CASSDPGTGHTGELFF. For the CDR3, the DNA is TGCGCCAGCAGTGATCCCGGGACAGGGCACACCGGGGAGCTGTTTTTT.

This rearrangement joins TRBV19 to TRBJ1-4; no clear D. Germline V gene sequence: CDR1 LNHDA, CDR2 SQIVND (reference sequence). The ends were cut back, 7 bases at V and 8 bases at J, with 20 bases in the middle. The CDR3 is 15 amino acids. DNA for the CDR3: TGTGCCAGTACCGCGGGGAAAGGCAGGTGGGAAAAACTGTTTTTT. Its protein product is CASTAGKGRWEKLFF.

This clone was counted between two and nine times. V usage is TRBV5-6 and J usage is TRBJ1-4; D not certain. Looked up from germline, CDR1 is SGHDT and CDR2 is YYEEEE. V lost 3 bases and J lost 8, with 11 bases in between. The CDR3 covers 13 residues. The CDR3 region is CASSYAGVEKLFF. CDR3 nucleotide sequence: TGTGCCAGCAGCTACGCCGGGGTAGAAAAACTGTTTTTT.

V gene TRBV30 combines with J gene TRBJ1-2; 8 bases align to TRBD1. J gave up 3 bases and V 2 bases, and 2 bases lay outside the gene matches. CDR3 size: 13 residues. Germline lookup yields CDR1 GTSNPN and CDR2 SVGIG (reference sequence). CDR3 sequence reads: CAWSSDRDYGYTF. CDR3 DNA: TGTGCCTGGAGTTCGGACAGGGACTATGGCTACACCTTC.

The chain carries TRBV19 and TRBJ2-1; TRBD1 matches at 7 bases. Germline CDR1 LNHDA, CDR2 SQIVND (reference sequence). V dropped 0 bases and J dropped 6; count of bases not matched to a gene: 5. The CDR3 is made up of 15 amino acids. CDR3 sequence (DNA): TGTGCCAGTAGTATAGATTACCAGGGGGTCAATGAGCAGTTCTTC. Amino acid sequence: CASSIDYQGVNEQFF.

This chain uses TRBV4-1 with TRBJ2-1; TRBD2 aligns across 8 bases. V lost 1 base, J lost 6 bases, and 5 bases stayed unmatched. Looked up from germline, CDR1 is MGHRA and CDR2 is YSYEKL. The CDR3 sequence is 15 residues long. As DNA, the CDR3 is TGCGCCAGCAGCCAAGGAGCGGGGGTGGTCAATGAGCAGTTCTTC. As protein: CASSQGAGVVNEQFF.

The rearrangement links TRBV6-6 to TRBJ2-3; D may be TRBD2 (5 bases). The CDR3 contains 14 residues. Germline CDR1 is MNHNY and CDR2 is SVGAGI (reference sequence). The germline V and J ends were trimmed by 6 bases and 0 bases, with 10 bases remaining between them. DNA for the CDR3: TGTGCCAGCAGGCGGGCTGCTAGCACAGATACGCAGTATTTT. Translation: CASRRAASTDTQYF.

The rearrangement uses TRBV6-4 and TRBJ1-2; D is unclear. From germline, CDR1 is MRHNA and CDR2 SNTAGT. The CDR3 has 15 amino acids. The ends were cut back, 0 bases at V and 6 bases at J, with 14 bases in the middle. As DNA, the CDR3 is TGTGCCAGCAGTGACTCGGTCGGGGATCGGGATGGCTACACCTTC. Its protein is CASSDSVGDRDGYTF.

The genes are TRBV5-1 and TRBJ2-5; D perhaps matches TRBD2 (7 bases). This CDR3 spans 14 amino acids. V dropped 2 bases and J dropped 5 bases, with 13 bases sitting between them. The germline V gene has CDR1 SGHRS and CDR2 YFSETQ. The CDR3 DNA follows: TGCGCCAGCAGCTTCGCGGGGGCATCGGAGACCCAGTACTTC. This gives the protein CASSFAGASETQYF.

This chain joins TRBV30 and TRBJ2-2, with 7 bases lining up with TRBD1. The CDR3 is made up of 19 amino acids. The V gene's germline CDR1 is GTSNPN and CDR2 SVGIG (reference sequence). Unmatched junction bases numbered 15, after V lost 2 bases and J lost 0 bases. CDR3 loop: CAWSLDRARGVPNTGELFF. CDR3 in DNA: TGTGCCTGGAGTCTAGACAGGGCCCGAGGGGTCCCGAACACCGGGGAGCTGTTTTTT.

The chain couples TRBV9 to TRBJ2-2; the match to TRBD1 covers 7 bases. V lost 3 bases to trimming and J lost 0 bases; unmatched junction nucleotides: 2. CDR1 and CDR2 from the germline V gene are SGDLS and YYNGEE. The CDR3 loop spans 15 amino acids. The CDR3 reads CASSGQGSNTGELFF. The CDR3 DNA is TGTGCCAGCAGCGGACAGGGTTCGAACACCGGGGAGCTGTTTTTT.

The V and J genes are TRBV10-2 and TRBJ2-1; D perhaps matches TRBD1 (6 bases). The CDR3 covers 14 residues. Trimming shortened V by 2 bases and J by 5 bases, and 10 bases separated the two germline ends. Germline CDR1 is WSHSY and CDR2 is SAAADI. CDR3 coding DNA: TGCGCCAGCAGTGAGACAGGGATGAACAATGAGCAGTTCTTC. It is translated as CASSETGMNNEQFF.

The DNA of the CDR3 is TGTGCCAGCAGTGCGGGACTCCTAATGGGCATTCAGTACTTC. As protein: CASSAGLLMGIQYF. The chain employs TRBV2 and TRBJ2-4; D possibly corresponds to TRBD2 (6 bases). The CDR3 covers 14 residues. The germline V gene has CDR1 SNHLY and CDR2 FYNNEI. V was shortened by 4 bases and J by 9 bases, with 16 bases between the two germline ends.

A few counts support this clone. The gene calls are TRBV5-5 and TRBJ2-6; 7 positions agree with TRBD1. Germline CDR1 reads SGHKS; CDR2 reads YYEKEE (reference sequence). Trimming took 4 bases from V and 0 from J; bases not matched to a gene: 16. The CDR3 has 20 residues. CDR3 sequence: CASSRQPSDRTGSGANVLTF. The DNA of the CDR3 is TGTGCCAGCAGCAGACAGCCCTCGGACAGGACTGGCTCTGGGGCCAACGTCCTGACTTTC.

This clone was recorded only once. The rearrangement uses TRBV14 and TRBJ2-4; TRBD1 agrees at 7 bases. After removal of 4 bases from V and 8 bases from J, the junction contained 2 bases not matched to a gene. The CDR3 consists of 12 residues. CDR1 is SGHDN, CDR2 FVKESK, per germline. The CDR3: CASSPRGYIQYF. The CDR3 region has the DNA TGTGCCAGCAGCCCCAGGGGGTACATTCAGTACTTC. Supplemented by reference TRBV14 and TRBJ2-4, the full variable domain reads EAGVTQFPSHSVIEKGQTVTLRCDPISGHDNLYWYRRVMGKEIKFLLHFVKESKQDESGMPNNRFLAERTGGTYSTLKVQPAELEDSGVYFCASSPRGYIQYFGAGTRLSVL.

J is TRBJ2-3 and V is TRBV5-4; the match to TRBD2 covers 9 bases. V gave up 0 bases and J gave up 6 bases; unmatched junction bases: 5. Per the germline V gene, CDR1 is SGHNT and CDR2 is YYREEE (reference sequence). CDR3 size: 15 residues. CDR3 DNA: TGTGCCAGCAGCTTGGAGCGGGGGGCGGGGGATACGCAGTATTTT. This encodes CASSLERGAGDTQYF.